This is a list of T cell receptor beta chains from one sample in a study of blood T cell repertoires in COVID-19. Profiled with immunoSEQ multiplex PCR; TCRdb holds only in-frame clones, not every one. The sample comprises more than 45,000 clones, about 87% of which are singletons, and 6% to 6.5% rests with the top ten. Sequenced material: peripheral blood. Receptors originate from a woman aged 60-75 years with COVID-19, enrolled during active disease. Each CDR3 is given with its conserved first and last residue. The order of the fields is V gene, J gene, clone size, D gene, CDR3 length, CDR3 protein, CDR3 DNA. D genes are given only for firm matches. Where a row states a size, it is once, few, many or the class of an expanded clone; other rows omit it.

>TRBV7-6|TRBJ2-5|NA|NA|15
CASAMNGVPGQTQYF
TGTGCCAGCGCTATGAACGGGGTCCCCGGCCAGACCCAGTACTTC
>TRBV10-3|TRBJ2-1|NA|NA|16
CATLGDGRGSYNEQFF
TGTGCCACACTAGGTGATGGCAGGGGCTCCTACAATGAGCAGTTCTTC
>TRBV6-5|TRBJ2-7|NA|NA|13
CASRWTRQNEQYF
TGTGCCAGCAGGTGGACACGACAGAACGAGCAGTACTTC
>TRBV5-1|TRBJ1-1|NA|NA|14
CASSLQPPDTEAFF
TGCGCCAGCAGCTTGCAACCCCCGGACACTGAAGCTTTCTTT
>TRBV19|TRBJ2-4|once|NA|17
CASSIDSGDIAKNIQYF
TGTGCCAGTAGTATAGATAGTGGAGATATAGCCAAAAACATTCAGTACTTC
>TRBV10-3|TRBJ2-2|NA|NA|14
CASVLAPNTGELFF
TGTGCCTCCGTGTTGGCTCCGAACACCGGGGAGCTGTTTTTT
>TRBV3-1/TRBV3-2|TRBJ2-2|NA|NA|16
CASSQDFTGFAGELFF
TGTGCCAGCAGCCAAGATTTCACGGGGTTTGCCGGGGAGCTGTTTTTT
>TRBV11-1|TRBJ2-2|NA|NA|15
CASSPLSLASGELFF
TGTGCCAGCAGCCCCCTTTCACTAGCATCCGGGGAGCTGTTTTTT
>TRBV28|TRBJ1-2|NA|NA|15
CASAPLGGQNYGYTF
TGTGCCAGCGCTCCTTTGGGGGGGCAGAACTATGGCTACACCTTC
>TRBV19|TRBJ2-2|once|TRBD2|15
CASSLAGGNTGELFF
TGTGCCAGTAGCCTAGCGGGAGGAAACACCGGGGAGCTGTTTTTT
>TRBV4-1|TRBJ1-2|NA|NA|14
CASSQAQGPYGYTF
TGCGCCAGCAGCCAAGCTCAGGGCCCCTATGGCTACACCTTC
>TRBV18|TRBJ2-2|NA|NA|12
CASSWETGELFF
TGTGCCAGCTCCTGGGAGACCGGGGAGCTGTTTTTT
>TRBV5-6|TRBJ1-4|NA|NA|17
CASSLRGGRATNEKLFF
TGTGCCAGCAGCTTGCGCGGCGGGAGGGCGACTAATGAAAAACTGTTTTTT
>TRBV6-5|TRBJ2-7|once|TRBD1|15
CASSKTGGSSYEQYF
TGTGCCAGCAGTAAAACAGGGGGTAGCTCCTACGAGCAGTACTTC
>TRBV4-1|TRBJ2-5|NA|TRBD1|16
CASSPRTGLGAETQYF
TGCGCCAGCAGCCCCCGGACAGGCCTAGGTGCGGAGACCCAGTACTTC
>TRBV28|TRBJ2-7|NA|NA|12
CASSLMRGEQYF
TGTGCCAGCAGTTTAATGAGGGGGGAGCAGTACTTC
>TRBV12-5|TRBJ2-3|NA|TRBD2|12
CASGFQAGERYF
TGTGCTAGTGGTTTCCAAGCGGGAGAAAGGTATTTT
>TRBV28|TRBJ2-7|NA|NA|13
CASRGLGRYEQYF
TGTGCCAGCAGGGGACTCGGGCGCTACGAGCAGTACTTC
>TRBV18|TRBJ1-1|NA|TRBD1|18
CASSPVESGAGGRTEAFF
TGTGCCAGCTCACCGGTCGAGAGTGGGGCAGGGGGGAGAACTGAAGCTTTCTTT
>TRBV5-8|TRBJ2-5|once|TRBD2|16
CASTHQGLAVEETQYF
TGTGCCAGCACTCACCAGGGACTAGCGGTCGAAGAGACCCAGTACTTC
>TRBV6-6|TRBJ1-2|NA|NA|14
CASSYGGENYGYTF
TGTGCCAGCAGTTATGGGGGGGAGAACTATGGCTACACCTTC
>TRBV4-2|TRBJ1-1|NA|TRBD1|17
CASSPRVTGGAGTEAFF
TGTGCCAGCAGCCCCCGCGTTACAGGGGGCGCGGGCACTGAAGCTTTCTTT
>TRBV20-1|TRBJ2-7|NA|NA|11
CSAGDIYEQYF
TGCAGTGCAGGGGACATCTACGAGCAGTACTTC
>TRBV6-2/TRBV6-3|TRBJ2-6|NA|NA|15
CASSYPRVSANVLTF
TGTGCCAGCAGTTACCCGCGGGTGTCGGCCAACGTCCTGACTTTC
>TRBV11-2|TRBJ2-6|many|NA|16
CASSLKTGTGANVLTF
TGTGCCAGCAGCTTAAAAACAGGGACTGGGGCCAACGTCCTGACTTTC
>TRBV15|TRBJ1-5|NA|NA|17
CATSRTIRDTKSGLQHF
TGTGCCACCAGCAGGACTATCCGGGACACTAAATCAGGTCTCCAGCATTTT
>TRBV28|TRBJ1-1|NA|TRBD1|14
CASSLRTGNTEAFF
TGTGCCAGCAGTTTAAGGACAGGGAACACTGAAGCTTTCTTT
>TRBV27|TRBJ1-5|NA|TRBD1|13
CASSTARQGSQHF
TGTGCCAGCAGTACAGCCCGACAGGGGTCCCAGCATTTT
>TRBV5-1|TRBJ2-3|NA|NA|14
CASSPSAVGDTQYF
TGCGCCAGCAGCCCTTCAGCGGTAGGGGATACGCAGTATTTT
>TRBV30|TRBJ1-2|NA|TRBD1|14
CAWIKTGANYGYTF
TGTGCCTGGATTAAGACAGGGGCTAACTATGGCTACACCTTC
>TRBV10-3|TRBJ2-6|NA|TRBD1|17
CAISGTGGSSGANVLTF
TGTGCCATCAGTGGGACAGGGGGCTCCTCTGGGGCCAACGTCCTGACTTTC
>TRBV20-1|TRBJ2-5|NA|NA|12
CSASRGIETQYF
TGCAGTGCTAGTAGGGGGATAGAGACCCAGTACTTC
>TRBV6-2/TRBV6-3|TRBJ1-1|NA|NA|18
CASSYPPTARRENTEAFF
TGTGCCAGCAGTTACCCCCCGACAGCCCGCCGTGAGAACACTGAAGCTTTCTTT
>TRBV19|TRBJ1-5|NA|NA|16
CASSIGGTNSNQPQHF
TGTGCCAGTAGTATTGGGGGGACGAATAGCAATCAGCCCCAGCATTTT
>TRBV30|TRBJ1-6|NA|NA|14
CAWMFGGGQAPLHF
TGTGCCTGGATGTTTGGTGGAGGGCAGGCACCCCTCCACTTT
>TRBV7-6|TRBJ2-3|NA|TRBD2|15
CASSFNLAGADTQYF
TGTGCCAGCAGCTTTAATCTAGCGGGAGCCGATACGCAGTATTTT
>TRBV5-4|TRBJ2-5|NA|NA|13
CASQTPSEETQYF
TGTGCCAGCCAAACGCCTAGCGAGGAGACCCAGTACTTC
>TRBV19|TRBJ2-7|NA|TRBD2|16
CASSPRTSGSGYEQYF
TGTGCCAGTAGTCCGCGGACTAGCGGGAGCGGATACGAGCAGTACTTC
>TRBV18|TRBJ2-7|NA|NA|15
CASSPTGTNPYEQYF
TGTGCCAGCTCCCCTACCGGGACAAACCCCTACGAGCAGTACTTC
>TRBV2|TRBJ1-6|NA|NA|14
CASTQDKLGEPLHF
TGTGCCAGCACCCAAGACAAACTCGGGGAACCCCTCCACTTT
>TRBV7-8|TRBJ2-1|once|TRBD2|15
CASSPLAGVFNEQFF
TGTGCCAGCAGCCCCCTAGCGGGAGTGTTCAATGAGCAGTTCTTC
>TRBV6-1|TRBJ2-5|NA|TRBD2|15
CASSEVGRVQETQYF
TGTGCCAGCAGTGAAGTGGGGAGGGTCCAAGAGACCCAGTACTTC
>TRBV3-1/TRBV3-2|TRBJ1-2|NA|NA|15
CASSQRGVGHRWYTF
TGTGCCAGCAGCCAAAGAGGGGTGGGACACCGCTGGTACACCTTC
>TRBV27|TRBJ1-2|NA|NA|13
CASSLSETHGYTF
TGTGCCAGCAGTTTATCAGAGACTCATGGCTACACCTTC
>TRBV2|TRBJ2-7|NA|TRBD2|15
CASSATSGSSYEQYF
TGTGCCAGCAGTGCGACTAGCGGGAGTAGCTACGAGCAGTACTTC
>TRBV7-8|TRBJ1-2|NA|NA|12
CASSLPRGEATF
TGTGCCAGCAGCTTACCCCGAGGGGAGGCGACCTTC
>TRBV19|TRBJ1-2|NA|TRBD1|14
CASSIGQGGYGYTF
TGTGCCAGTAGTATAGGACAGGGTGGCTATGGCTACACCTTC
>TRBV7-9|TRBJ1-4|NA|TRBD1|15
CASSLGQGTNEKLFF
TGTGCCAGCAGTTTAGGACAGGGGACTAATGAAAAACTGTTTTTT
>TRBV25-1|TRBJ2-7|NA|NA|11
CASSTHRAEYF
TGTGCCAGCAGTACACACAGGGCGGAGTACTTC
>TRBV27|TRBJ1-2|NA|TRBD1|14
CASSETGPGYGYTF
TGTGCCAGCAGCGAGACAGGGCCAGGGTATGGCTACACCTTC
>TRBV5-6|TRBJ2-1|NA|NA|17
CASSYQGQLSSYNEQFF
TGTGCCAGCAGCTACCAAGGACAGCTTAGCTCCTACAATGAGCAGTTCTTC
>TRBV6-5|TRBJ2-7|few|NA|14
CASERFLSTYEQYF
TGTGCCAGCGAGAGGTTTTTATCAACCTACGAGCAGTACTTC
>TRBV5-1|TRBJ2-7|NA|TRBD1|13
CASSGQGFYEQYF
TGCGCCAGCAGTGGACAGGGGTTTTACGAGCAGTACTTC
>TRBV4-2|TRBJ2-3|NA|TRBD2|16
CASSQIRSGGTDTQYF
TGTGCCAGCAGCCAAATCCGAAGCGGGGGCACAGATACGCAGTATTTT
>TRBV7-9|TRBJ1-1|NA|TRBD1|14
CASSVRQGNTEAFF
TGTGCCAGCAGCGTCAGACAGGGAAACACTGAAGCTTTCTTT
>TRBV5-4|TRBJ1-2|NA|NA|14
CASSLRQGNYGYTF
TGTGCCAGCAGCTTGAGGCAGGGGAACTATGGCTACACCTTC